The 13 T cell receptor beta chains below were found in one sample sequenced in a study of CD4 T cells in relation to SARS-CoV-2 and coronaviruses. Before the COVID-19 pandemic, during about 2011-2019, CD4+ T cells were taken from unexposed donors. Sequenced by immunoSEQ multiplex PCR; TCRdb stores in-frame clones only, minus some. Of some 68,000 clones listed, over 85% were seen once; the top ten hold approximately 0.21%. Sequenced material: naive CD4+ T cells from PBMCs. The subset was: naive CD4+ T cells isolated by negative enrichment. These receptors originate from a human donor in good health.

The chain carries TRBV4-1 and TRBJ2-1; perhaps D is TRBD1 or TRBD2 (6 bases each). Germline V gene sequence: CDR1 MGHRA, CDR2 YSYEKL. The CDR3 spans 15 residues. V was cut by 3 bases and J by 9 bases, with 18 bases left in between. In nucleotides, the CDR3 is TGCGCCAGCAGCCAGGGGGCGGGGCTCGTCTCTGAGCAGTTCTTC. This codes for CASSQGAGLVSEQFF.

The chain links TRBV28 to TRBJ2-1, with 7 bases fitting TRBD1. The CDR3 sequence is 15 residues long. Germline values: CDR1 MDHEN, CDR2 SYDVKM. V lost 7 bases, J lost 6 bases, and 12 bases stayed unmatched. The DNA of the CDR3 is TGTGCCAGCATAGCCCCGGGACAGCCAAGCAATGAGCAGTTCTTC. The encoded protein is CASIAPGQPSNEQFF. Drawing the rest from reference TRBV28 and TRBJ2-1, the complete variable domain is DVKVTQSSRYLVKRTGEKVFLECVQDMDHENMFWYRQDPGLGLRLIYFSYDVKMKEKGDIPEGYSVSREKKERFSLILESASTNQTSMYLCASIAPGQPSNEQFFGPGTRLTVL.

In its sample, this clone was seen once. The chain recombines TRBV9 with TRBJ1-1; perhaps TRBD1 as D (5 bases). CDR3 length equals 15 residues. Germline assignment: CDR1 SGDLS and CDR2 YYNGEE. Trimming pared 0 bases from V and 5 bases from J, leaving 14 bases between. The CDR3 coding sequence is TGTGCCAGCAGCGTAGGGACAAGGGGTAAAACTGAAGCTTTCTTT. Translation: CASSVGTRGKTEAFF.

This chain's CDR3 is CASSFHDRVDGYTF. In DNA form, the CDR3 reads TGTGCCAGCAGCTTCCACGACAGGGTTGACGGCTACACCTTC. The chain is built from TRBV7-9 and TRBJ1-2, with 7 bases matching TRBD1. Per the germline V gene, CDR1 is SEHNR and CDR2 is FQNEAQ (reference sequence). The CDR3 covers 14 residues. V shed 3 bases, J shed 8 bases, and the junction held 9 bases outside the gene matches.

The chain recombines TRBV7-8 with TRBJ2-7; D call uncertain. Looked up from germline, CDR1 is SGHVS and CDR2 is FQNEAQ. Deletions cut 1 base from V and 6 bases from J, with 13 bases between. The CDR3 has 14 amino acids. CDR3 protein: CASSLGRRASEQYF. CDR3 bases: TGTGCCAGCAGCTTAGGCAGGAGAGCGTCCGAGCAGTACTTC.

The chain recombines TRBV6-6 with TRBJ2-1; D may correspond to TRBD1 or TRBD2 (5 bases each). The CDR3 sequence is 15 residues long. Trimming cost V 6 bases and J 4 bases, with 16 bases left between them. CDR1 is MNHNY, CDR2 SVGAGI, per germline (reference sequence). In DNA form, the CDR3 reads TGTGCCAGCAGCCGGGACCCCGAGTTTTACAATGAGCAGTTCTTC. Residues: CASSRDPEFYNEQFF.

This chain links TRBV5-4 with TRBJ2-1; D perhaps matches TRBD2 (5 bases). The CDR3 is made up of 15 amino acids. With 3 bases removed from V and 7 bases from J, the gap between germline ends came to 17 bases. Germline V gene sequence: CDR1 SGHNT, CDR2 YYREEE (reference sequence). In DNA form, the CDR3 reads TGTGCCAGCAGCTCGGCGGATGATGGAGGTAATGAGCAGTTCTTC. Translated: CASSSADDGGNEQFF.

The chain has TRBV6-4 and TRBJ1-5, with D perhaps TRBD1 (5 bases). The CDR3 is 13 residues long. CDR1 is MRHNA and CDR2 is SNTAGT in the germline V gene. Trimming stripped 5 bases from V and 7 bases from J, with 12 bases between. The CDR3 bases are TGTGCCAGCAGTAAGGGGCCCCGACAGCCCCAGCATTTT. Amino acid sequence: CASSKGPRQPQHF.

The chain links TRBV7-2 to TRBJ2-5; D might be TRBD2 (6 bases). Germline CDR1 is SGHTA and CDR2 is FQGNSA. The CDR3 is made up of 16 amino acids. Trimming left V 4 bases short and J 5 bases short, with 20 bases between. The CDR3 reads CASSSQPLAIGETQYF. CDR3 nucleotides: TGTGCCAGCAGCTCCCAGCCCCTAGCGATCGGGGAGACCCAGTACTTC.

The rearrangement uses TRBV5-1 and TRBJ2-5; weak D call: TRBD1 (6 bases). Germline V gene data show CDR1 as SGHRS and CDR2 as YFSETQ. The CDR3 consists of 14 residues. V lost 4 bases and J lost 5, with 15 bases in between. CDR3 amino acids: CASSLTGTGETQYF. The CDR3, as DNA: TGCGCCAGCAGCCTTACAGGGACCGGGGAGACCCAGTACTTC. The variable domain in full, completed from reference TRBV5-1 and TRBJ2-5, reads KAGVTQTPRYLIKTRGQQVTLSCSPISGHRSVSWYQQTPGQGLQFLFEYFSETQRNKGNFPGRFSGRQFSNSRSEMNVSTLELGDSALYLCASSLTGTGETQYFGPGTRLLVL.

V usage is TRBV6-5 and J usage is TRBJ2-2; D unresolved. This CDR3 has 14 residues. The germline V gene encodes CDR1 MNHEY and CDR2 SVGAGI. Trimming shortened V by 4 bases and J by 2 bases, and 8 bases separated the two germline ends. This CDR3 reads CASSFNTNTGELFF. In nucleotides, the CDR3 is TGTGCCAGCAGTTTTAACACCAACACCGGGGAGCTGTTTTTT.

J is TRBJ2-3 and V is TRBV5-1; D gene ambiguous. In germline, CDR1 is SGHRS, CDR2 YFSETQ. The V end lost 3 bases, the J end lost 3 bases, and 14 bases lay between the germline ends. This CDR3 has 15 residues. The CDR3 loop reads CASSSQWTKTDTQYF. The CDR3 nucleotides read TGCGCCAGCAGCTCCCAATGGACCAAGACAGATACGCAGTATTTT.

The rearrangement joins TRBV7-9 to TRBJ1-1, with 8 bases fitting TRBD1. Germline assignment: CDR1 SEHNR and CDR2 FQNEAQ (reference sequence). The CDR3 spans 15 residues. V shed 6 bases and J 3 bases; nucleotides not matched to a gene: 9. This chain's CDR3 is CASSLNRGSDTEAFF. CDR3 sequence (DNA): TGTGCCAGCAGTTTGAACAGGGGGTCGGACACTGAAGCTTTCTTT. The variable domain in full, with the rest retrieved from reference TRBV7-9 and TRBJ1-1, is DTGVSQNPRHKITKRGQNVTFRCDPISEHNRLYWYRQTLGQGPEFLTYFQNEAQLEKSRLLSDRFSAERPKGSFSTLEIQRTEQGDSAMYLCASSLNRGSDTEAFFGQGTRLTVV.